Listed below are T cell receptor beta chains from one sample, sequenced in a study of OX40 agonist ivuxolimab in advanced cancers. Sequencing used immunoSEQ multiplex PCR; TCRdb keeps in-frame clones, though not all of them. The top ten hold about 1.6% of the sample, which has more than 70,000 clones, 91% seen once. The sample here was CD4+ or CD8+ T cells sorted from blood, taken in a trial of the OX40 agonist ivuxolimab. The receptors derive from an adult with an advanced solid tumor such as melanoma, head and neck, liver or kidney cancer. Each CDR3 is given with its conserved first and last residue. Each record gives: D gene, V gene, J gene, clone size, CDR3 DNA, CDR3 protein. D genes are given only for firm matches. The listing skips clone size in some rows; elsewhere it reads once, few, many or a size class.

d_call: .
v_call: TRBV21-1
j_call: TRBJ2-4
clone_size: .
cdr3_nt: TGTGCCAGCAGCATGGGGGGTATGGGTCTAGCCAAAAACATTCAGTACTTC
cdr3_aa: CASSMGGMGLAKNIQYF

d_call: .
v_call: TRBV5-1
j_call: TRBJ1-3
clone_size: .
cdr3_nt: TGCGCCAGCAGCTCCCGCGACACCGGAAACACCATATATTTT
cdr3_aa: CASSSRDTGNTIYF

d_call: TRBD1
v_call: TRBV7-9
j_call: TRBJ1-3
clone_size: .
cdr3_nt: TGTGCCAGCAGCTACGGGACAGGGGGGGAAAACACCATATATTTT
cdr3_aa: CASSYGTGGENTIYF

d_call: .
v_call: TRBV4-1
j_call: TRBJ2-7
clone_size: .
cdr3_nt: TGCGCCAGCAGCCAAGACCCCCCCCGGGCTCAACAGACCTACGAGCAGTACTTC
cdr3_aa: CASSQDPPRAQQTYEQYF

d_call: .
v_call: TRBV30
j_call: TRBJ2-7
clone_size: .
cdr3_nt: TGTGCCTGGAGTGTACCGAACGGGGCGGTTGAGCAGTACTTC
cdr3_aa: CAWSVPNGAVEQYF

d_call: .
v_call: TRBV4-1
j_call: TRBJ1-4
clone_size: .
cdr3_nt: TGCGCCAGCAGCCAAGATTTAGTCGGCCCTTCTAATGAAAAACTGTTTTTT
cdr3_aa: CASSQDLVGPSNEKLFF

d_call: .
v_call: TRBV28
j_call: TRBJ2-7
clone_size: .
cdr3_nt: TGTGCCAGCAGTTTCCAGGGCAGTGAGCAGTACTTC
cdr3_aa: CASSFQGSEQYF

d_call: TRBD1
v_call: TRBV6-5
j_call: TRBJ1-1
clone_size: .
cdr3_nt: TGTGCCAGCAGACAGGGGGTCGGGAACACTGAAGCTTTCTTT
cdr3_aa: CASRQGVGNTEAFF

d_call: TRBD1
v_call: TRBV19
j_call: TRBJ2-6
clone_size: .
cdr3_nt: TGTGCCAGCCTCGCCTCTGACAGGGGGCTAGATGGGGCCAACGTCCTGACTTTC
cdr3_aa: CASLASDRGLDGANVLTF

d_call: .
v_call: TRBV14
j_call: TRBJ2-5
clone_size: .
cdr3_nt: TGTGCCAGCAGCCAAAGAGTGACCTTACAAGAGACCCAGTACTTC
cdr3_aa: CASSQRVTLQETQYF

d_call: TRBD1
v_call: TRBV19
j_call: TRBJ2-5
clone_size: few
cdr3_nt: TGTGCCAGTAGTATTGGGACAGGGGCCTCCCAAGAGACCCAGTACTTC
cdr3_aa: CASSIGTGASQETQYF

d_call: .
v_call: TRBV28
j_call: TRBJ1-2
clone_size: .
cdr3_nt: TGTGCCAGAGGCATCTTGGAGGGCTACACCTTC
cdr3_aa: CARGILEGYTF

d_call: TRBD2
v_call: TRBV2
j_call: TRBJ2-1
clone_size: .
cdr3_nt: TGTGCCAGCAGTCCCACTAGCGGACGCTCCTACAATGAGCAGTTCTTC
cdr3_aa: CASSPTSGRSYNEQFF

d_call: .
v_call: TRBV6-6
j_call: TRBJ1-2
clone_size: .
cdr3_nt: TGTGCCAGCAGGCAGGGAGACTATGGCTACACCTTC
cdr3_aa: CASRQGDYGYTF

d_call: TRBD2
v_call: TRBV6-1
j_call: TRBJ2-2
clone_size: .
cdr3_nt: TGTGCCAGCAGTGTATCCCTAGCGGGAGATAGCACCGGGGAGCTGTTTTTT
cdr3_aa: CASSVSLAGDSTGELFF

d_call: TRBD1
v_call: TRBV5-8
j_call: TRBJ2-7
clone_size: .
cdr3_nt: TGTGCCAGCAGCTCGACGTCACAGACAGGGACCGAGCAGTACTTC
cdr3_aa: CASSSTSQTGTEQYF

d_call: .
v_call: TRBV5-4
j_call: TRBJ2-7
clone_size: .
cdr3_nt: TGTGCCAGCAGCCGGGAAGGGCGGTCTGGGGAGCAGTACTTC
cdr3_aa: CASSREGRSGEQYF

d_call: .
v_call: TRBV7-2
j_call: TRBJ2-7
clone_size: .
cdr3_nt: TGTGCCAGCAGCCCCCAGACCCACTACTACGAGCAGTACTTC
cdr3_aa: CASSPQTHYYEQYF

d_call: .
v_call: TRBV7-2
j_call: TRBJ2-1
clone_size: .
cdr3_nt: TGTGCCAGCAGCATAAAGGTAAATGAGCAGTTCTTC
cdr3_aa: CASSIKVNEQFF

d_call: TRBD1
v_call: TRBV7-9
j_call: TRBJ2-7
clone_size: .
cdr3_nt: TGTGCCAGCAACAGACAGGGGGCAGGTGAGCAGTACTTC
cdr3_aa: CASNRQGAGEQYF

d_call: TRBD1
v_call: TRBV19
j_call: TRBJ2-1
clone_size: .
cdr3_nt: TGTGCCAGTCGCGCCCGGGACAGTACCTACAATGAGCAGTTCTTC
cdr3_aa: CASRARDSTYNEQFF

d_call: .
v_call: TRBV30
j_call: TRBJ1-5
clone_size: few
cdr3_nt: TGTGCCTGGAGTGTAATCGGCAGCAATCAGCCCCAGCATTTT
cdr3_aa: CAWSVIGSNQPQHF

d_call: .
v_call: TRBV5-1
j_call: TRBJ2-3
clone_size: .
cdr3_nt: TGCGCCAGCAGCTTAGGGGGAGCGACAGATACGCAGTATTTT
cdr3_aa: CASSLGGATDTQYF

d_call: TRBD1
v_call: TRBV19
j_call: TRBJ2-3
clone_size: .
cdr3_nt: TGTGCCACCTTGGGACAGAACACAGATACGCAGTATTTT
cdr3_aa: CATLGQNTDTQYF

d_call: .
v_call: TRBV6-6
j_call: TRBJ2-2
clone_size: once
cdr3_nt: TGTGCCCACCAGTTGATAAACACCGGGGAGCTGTTTTTT
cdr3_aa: CAHQLINTGELFF

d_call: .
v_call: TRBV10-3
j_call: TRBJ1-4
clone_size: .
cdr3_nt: TGTGCCATCAGTGATCAGCGAACAACTAATGAAAAACTGTTTTTT
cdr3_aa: CAISDQRTTNEKLFF

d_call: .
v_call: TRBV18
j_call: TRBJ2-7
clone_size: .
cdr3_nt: TGTGCCAGCTCACAGGACAACTCCTACGAGCAGTACTTC
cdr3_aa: CASSQDNSYEQYF

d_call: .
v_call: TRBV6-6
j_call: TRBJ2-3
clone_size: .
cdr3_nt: TGTGCCAGCATTTACGGCTCGGCTAGCACAGATACGCAGTATTTT
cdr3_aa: CASIYGSASTDTQYF

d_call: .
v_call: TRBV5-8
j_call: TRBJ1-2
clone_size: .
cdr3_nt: TGTGCCAGCAGCTCGACAGGATTTAACTATGGCTACACCTTC
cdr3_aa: CASSSTGFNYGYTF

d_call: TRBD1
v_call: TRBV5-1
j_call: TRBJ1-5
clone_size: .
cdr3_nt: TGCGCCAGCAGCTTGGCCCCGACAGGGGGCTCTCAGCCCCAGCATTTT
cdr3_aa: CASSLAPTGGSQPQHF

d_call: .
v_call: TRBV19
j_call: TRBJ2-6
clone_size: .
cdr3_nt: TGTGCCAGTAGTGGGAGCGCGACCGGGGCCAACGTCCTGACTTTC
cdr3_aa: CASSGSATGANVLTF

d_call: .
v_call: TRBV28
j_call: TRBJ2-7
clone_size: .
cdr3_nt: TGTGCCATTGGTGCGGGGTTTGGCGAGCAGTACTTC
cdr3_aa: CAIGAGFGEQYF

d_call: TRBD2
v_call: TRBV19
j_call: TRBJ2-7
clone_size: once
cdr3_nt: TGTGCCAGTAGTAGGGCGGGACTAGCGGGCGTCGAGCAGTACTTC
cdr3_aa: CASSRAGLAGVEQYF

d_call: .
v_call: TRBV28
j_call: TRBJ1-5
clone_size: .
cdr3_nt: TGTGCCAGCAGTCCACCCACAGGACATAGCAATCAGCCCCAGCATTTT
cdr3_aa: CASSPPTGHSNQPQHF

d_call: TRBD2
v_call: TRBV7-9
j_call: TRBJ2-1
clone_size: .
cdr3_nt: TGTGCCAGCAGCTCCCGGACTAGCGGGAGCAATGAGCAGTTCTTC
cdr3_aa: CASSSRTSGSNEQFF

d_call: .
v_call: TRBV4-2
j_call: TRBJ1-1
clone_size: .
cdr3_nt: TGTGCCAGCAGCGTCCGGGACAATGAAGCTTTCTTT
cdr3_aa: CASSVRDNEAFF

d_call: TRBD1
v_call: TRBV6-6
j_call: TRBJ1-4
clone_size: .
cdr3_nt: TGTGCCAGCAGTTGGGGACAGGCTAAAAATGAAAAACTGTTTTTT
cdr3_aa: CASSWGQAKNEKLFF

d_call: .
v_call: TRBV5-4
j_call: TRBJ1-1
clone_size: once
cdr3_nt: TGTGCCAGCAGCTTGGCTGGGCAGGGCCGGACTGAAGCTTTCTTT
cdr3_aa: CASSLAGQGRTEAFF

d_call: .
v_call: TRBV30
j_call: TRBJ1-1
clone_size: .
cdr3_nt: TGTGCCTGGACTAAGCAACTGAACACTGAAGCTTTCTTT
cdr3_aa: CAWTKQLNTEAFF

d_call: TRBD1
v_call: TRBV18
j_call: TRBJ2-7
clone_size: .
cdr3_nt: TGTGCCAGCTCACCGGGACAGGGCTTCCTCGAGCAGTACTTC
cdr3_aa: CASSPGQGFLEQYF

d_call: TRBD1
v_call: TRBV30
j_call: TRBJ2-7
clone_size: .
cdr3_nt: TGTGCCTGGTGGACAGGGTTAGGCTACGAGCAGTACTTC
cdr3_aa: CAWWTGLGYEQYF

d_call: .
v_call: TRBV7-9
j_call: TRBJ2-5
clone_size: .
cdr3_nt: TGTGCCAGCAGCTTATCCGAGACCCAGTACTTC
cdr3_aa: CASSLSETQYF

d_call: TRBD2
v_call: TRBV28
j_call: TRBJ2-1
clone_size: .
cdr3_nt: TGTGCCAGCAGACCGACTAGCGGGAGAGGATCCTACAATGAGCAGTTCTTC
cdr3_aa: CASRPTSGRGSYNEQFF

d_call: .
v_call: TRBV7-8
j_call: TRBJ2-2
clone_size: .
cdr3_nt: TGTGCCAGCAGCACCAGGGTTTCCGGGGAGCTGTTTTTT
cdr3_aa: CASSTRVSGELFF

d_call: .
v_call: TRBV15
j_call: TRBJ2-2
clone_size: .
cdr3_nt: TGTGCCACCAACTTACCCGGGGAGCTGTTTTTT
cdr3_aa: CATNLPGELFF

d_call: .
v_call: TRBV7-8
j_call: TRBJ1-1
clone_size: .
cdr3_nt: TGTGCCAGCAGCTTAGCCCAACCAACAGGAGCTTTCTTT
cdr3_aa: CASSLAQPTGAFF

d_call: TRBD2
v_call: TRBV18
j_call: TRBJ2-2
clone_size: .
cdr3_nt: TGTGCCAGCTCACCCAGGGCGCGACTAGCGGCCGGGGAGCTGTTTTTT
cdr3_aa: CASSPRARLAAGELFF

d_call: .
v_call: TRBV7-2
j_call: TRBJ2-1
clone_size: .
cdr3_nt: TGTGCCAGCAGCTTAGCGCAGGGGTCCTACAATGAGCAGTTCTTC
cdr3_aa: CASSLAQGSYNEQFF

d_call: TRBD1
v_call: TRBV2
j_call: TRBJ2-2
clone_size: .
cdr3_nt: TGTGCCAGCAGAGGACAGGGCGACACCGGGGAGCTGTTTTTT
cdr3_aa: CASRGQGDTGELFF

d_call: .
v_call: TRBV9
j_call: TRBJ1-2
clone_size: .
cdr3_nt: TGTGCCAGCAGCGTAGAGGCAACCAGTGGGTATGGCTACACCTTC
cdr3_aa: CASSVEATSGYGYTF

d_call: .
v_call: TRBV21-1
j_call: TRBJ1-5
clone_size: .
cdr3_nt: TGTGCCAGCAGCAAATCGACAGGGGGTTTCTCCTTCAATCAGCCCCAGCATTTT
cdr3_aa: CASSKSTGGFSFNQPQHF

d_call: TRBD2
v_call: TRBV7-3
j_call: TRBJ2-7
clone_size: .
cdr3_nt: TGTGCCAGCAGCTTAGGTAGACGCGGGAGGGTCTACGAGCAGTACTTC
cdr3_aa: CASSLGRRGRVYEQYF

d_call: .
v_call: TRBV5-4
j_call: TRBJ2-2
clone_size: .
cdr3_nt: TGTGCCAGCAGCTTGGATCTAGCGCCCAACACCGGGGAGCTGTTTTTT
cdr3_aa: CASSLDLAPNTGELFF

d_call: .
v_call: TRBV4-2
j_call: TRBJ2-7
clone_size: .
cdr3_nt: TGTGCCAGCAGCCAAGATCGGGTAGCCTCCTACGAGCAGTACTTC
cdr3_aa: CASSQDRVASYEQYF